Detailed here is one T cell receptor beta chain. Its specificity is not known. The record originates from a study of cytomegalovirus exposure and HLA in healthy donors. The PCR employed 60 Vbeta primers together with 13 Jbeta primers. TCRdb keeps only in-frame clones here, not all; method: immunoSEQ multiplex PCR. The sample shows fewer than 150,000 clones, roughly 71% of them seen only once. The V and J ends lost 2 bases and 7 bases, in that order; junction bases with no gene match: 5. The CDR3 covers 15 residues. The V gene's germline CDR1 is MDHEN and CDR2 SYDVKM. Findings and limits, study-wide: An analysis done earlier found most TCR beta V segments productive about 87% or about 30% of the time. CMV serostatus was the only recorded immune exposure for donors. Using a false discovery rate of 0.05, a later analysis showed that 15,000 to 20,000 TCR beta sequences were associated with HLA alleles.

The sequence was collected from a man aged 18 to 29 in good health and CMV-seropositive. Sequencing was done on a sample of PBMCs. The chain is built from TRBV28 and TRBJ1-4, with 9 positions matching TRBD1. This chain's CDR3 is CASSLGGTGFEKLFF. As DNA, the CDR3 is TGTGCCAGCAGTTTAGGCGGGACAGGGTTTGAAAAACTGTTTTTT. The full variable domain, its missing parts supplied by reference TRBV28 and TRBJ1-4, is DVKVTQSSRYLVKRTGEKVFLECVQDMDHENMFWYRQDPGLGLRLIYFSYDVKMKEKGDIPEGYSVSREKKERFSLILESASTNQTSMYLCASSLGGTGFEKLFFGSGTQLSVL.